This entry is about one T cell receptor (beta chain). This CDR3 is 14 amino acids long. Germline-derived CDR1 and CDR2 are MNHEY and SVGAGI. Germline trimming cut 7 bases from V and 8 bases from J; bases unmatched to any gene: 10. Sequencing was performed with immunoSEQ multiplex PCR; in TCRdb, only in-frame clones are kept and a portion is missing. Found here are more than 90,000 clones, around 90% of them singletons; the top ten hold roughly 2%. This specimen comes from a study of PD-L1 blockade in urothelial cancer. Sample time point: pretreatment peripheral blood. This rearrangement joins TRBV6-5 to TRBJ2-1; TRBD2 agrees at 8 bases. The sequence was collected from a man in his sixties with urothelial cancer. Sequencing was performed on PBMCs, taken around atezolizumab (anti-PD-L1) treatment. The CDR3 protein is CASTAGASVDEQFF. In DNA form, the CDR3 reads TGTGCCAGCACAGCGGGAGCTTCGGTGGATGAGCAGTTCTTC.